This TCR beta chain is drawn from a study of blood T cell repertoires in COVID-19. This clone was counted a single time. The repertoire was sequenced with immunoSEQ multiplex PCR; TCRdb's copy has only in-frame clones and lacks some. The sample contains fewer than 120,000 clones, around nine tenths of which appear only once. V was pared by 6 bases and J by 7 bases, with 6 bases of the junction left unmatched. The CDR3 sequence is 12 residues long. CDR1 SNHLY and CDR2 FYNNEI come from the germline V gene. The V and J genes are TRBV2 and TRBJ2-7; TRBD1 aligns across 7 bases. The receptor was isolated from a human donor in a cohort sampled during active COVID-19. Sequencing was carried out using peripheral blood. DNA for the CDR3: TGTGCCAGCAGGCCCGACAGGGATGAGCAGTACTTC. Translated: CASRPDRDEQYF.